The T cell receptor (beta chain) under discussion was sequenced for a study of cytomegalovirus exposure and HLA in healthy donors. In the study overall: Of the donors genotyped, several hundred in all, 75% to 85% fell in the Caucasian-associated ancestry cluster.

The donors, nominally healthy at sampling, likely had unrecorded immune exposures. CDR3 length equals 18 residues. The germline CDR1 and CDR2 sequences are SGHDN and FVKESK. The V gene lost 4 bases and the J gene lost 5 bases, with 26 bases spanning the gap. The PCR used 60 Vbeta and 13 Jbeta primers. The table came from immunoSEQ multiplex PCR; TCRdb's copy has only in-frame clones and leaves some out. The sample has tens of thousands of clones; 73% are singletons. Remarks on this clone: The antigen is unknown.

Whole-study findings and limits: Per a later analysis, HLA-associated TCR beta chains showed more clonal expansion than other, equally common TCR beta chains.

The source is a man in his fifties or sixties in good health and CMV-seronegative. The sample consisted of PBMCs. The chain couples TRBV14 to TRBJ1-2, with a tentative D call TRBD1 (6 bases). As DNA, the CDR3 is TGTGCCAGCAGCCCTTACTCAGGGGACACCTCTCGGTGGTATGGCTACACCTTC. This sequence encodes CASSPYSGDTSRWYGYTF.